These 27 T cell receptor beta chains were all obtained from the same sample, sequenced in a study of blood T cell repertoires in COVID-19. Sequencing was performed with immunoSEQ multiplex PCR; in TCRdb, only in-frame clones are kept and a portion is missing. The data contain just over 150,000 clones, roughly 79% of them singletons. Sequencing was carried out using peripheral blood. The receptors were gathered from a woman of 80 years or more with acute or convalescent COVID-19.

This clone has a single count. The chain carries TRBV2 and TRBJ2-1; a weak D match, TRBD2 (5 bases). Germline CDR1 SNHLY, CDR2 FYNNEI. V shed 9 bases and J shed 5 bases, with 14 bases lying between them. This CDR3 has 13 amino acids. The CDR3 DNA is TGTGCCAGTTCAAGAATGAGGGACAATGAGCAGTTCTTC. Amino acids: CASSRMRDNEQFF.

CDR3 nucleotides: TGTGCCAGCAGCGCAACACAGTCGAACACTGAAGCTTTCTTT. This codes for CASSATQSNTEAFF. The chain is built from TRBV5-4 and TRBJ1-1; no reliable D call. V lost 4 bases, J lost 1 base, and 11 bases lay in between. The germline gives CDR1 SGHNT, CDR2 YYREEE (reference sequence). This CDR3 is built from 14 residues.

The chain carries TRBV19 and TRBJ2-7; TRBD2 matches at 13 bases. V dropped 2 bases and J dropped 3; count of bases not matched to a gene: 10. Germline V lookup: CDR1 LNHDA, CDR2 SQIVND (reference sequence). The CDR3 is 18 amino acids. DNA for the CDR3: TGTGCCAGTAGTATACGACTAGCGGGAGGATCGAATCGCTACGAGCAGTACTTC. The encoded protein is CASSIRLAGGSNRYEQYF.

The chain joins TRBV7-2 to TRBJ1-1; 9 bases are shared with TRBD1. V was clipped by 9 bases and J by 5 bases; unmatched bases: 7. The CDR3 contains 13 residues. Germline CDR1 is SGHTA and CDR2 is FQGNSA. CDR3 nucleotides: TGTGCCAGTAGTAGGGACAGGGTGACTGAAGCTTTCTTT. Translated: CASSRDRVTEAFF.

This clone was seen more than once but under ten times. The chain employs TRBV7-9 and TRBJ2-2; D gene uncertain. In germline, CDR1 is SEHNR, CDR2 FQNEAQ (reference sequence). The CDR3 has 18 residues. Trimming pared 0 bases from V and 0 bases from J, leaving 14 bases between. CDR3 in DNA: TGTGCCAGCAGCTTAGCTGATGCGCACCTCGCGAACACCGGGGAGCTGTTTTTT. Protein product: CASSLADAHLANTGELFF. Variable domain in full (rest from reference TRBV7-9 and TRBJ2-2): DTGVSQNPRHKITKRGQNVTFRCDPISEHNRLYWYRQTLGQGPEFLTYFQNEAQLEKSRLLSDRFSAERPKGSFSTLEIQRTEQGDSAMYLCASSLADAHLANTGELFFGEGSRLTVL.

The chain couples TRBV2 to TRBJ2-1; D is possibly TRBD2 (6 bases). CDR3 length: 12 amino acids. Germline CDR1 and CDR2: SNHLY and FYNNEI. V was cut by 5 bases and J by 11 bases, with 13 bases left in between. The CDR3 region is CASSSTSSKQFF. DNA for the CDR3: TGTGCCAGCAGTTCGACTAGTTCCAAGCAGTTCTTC.

The count of this clone is one. The rearrangement uses TRBV5-4 and TRBJ2-2, with D perhaps TRBD2 (5 bases). In germline, CDR1 is SGHNT, CDR2 YYREEE (reference sequence). V was trimmed by 4 bases and J by 7 bases, leaving 14 bases between them. The CDR3 spans 14 residues. The CDR3 reads CASSPPRGDGELFF. DNA for the CDR3: TGTGCCAGCAGCCCCCCCCGGGGTGACGGGGAGCTGTTTTTT.

The J gene is TRBJ1-6, the V gene TRBV27; 9 bases map to TRBD1. The CDR3 covers 15 residues. CDR1 is MNHEY and CDR2 is SMNVEV in the germline V gene (reference sequence). Germline trimming cut 7 bases from V and 8 bases from J; bases unmatched to any gene: 9. CDR3: CASTEWDRADSPLHF. The CDR3 nucleotides are TGTGCCAGCACCGAATGGGACAGGGCGGATTCACCCCTCCACTTT.

This clone was seen once. In DNA, the CDR3 is TGCGCCAGCAGCTTGGAGTCGGGGGGTGCCCACCCCAGAGGTTCCTACGAGCAGTACTTC. Its translation: CASSLESGGAHPRGSYEQYF. The chain couples TRBV5-1 to TRBJ2-7, with 7 bases matching TRBD2. V dropped 0 bases and J dropped 1; count of bases not matched to a gene: 19. The CDR3 sequence is 20 residues long. The germline gives CDR1 SGHRS, CDR2 YFSETQ.

The chain carries TRBV7-9 and TRBJ2-6; D uncertain. Germline CDR1 SEHNR, CDR2 FQNEAQ (reference sequence). The length of the CDR3 is 16 residues. V lost 4 bases to trimming and J lost 0 bases, with 10 bases between them. The CDR3 DNA sequence: TGTGCCAGCAGCTCCTCGCAAGCCTCTGGGGCCAACGTCCTGACTTTC. This codes for CASSSSQASGANVLTF. Looking up the rest from reference TRBV7-9 and TRBJ2-6 gives the full variable domain: DTGVSQNPRHKITKRGQNVTFRCDPISEHNRLYWYRQTLGQGPEFLTYFQNEAQLEKSRLLSDRFSAERPKGSFSTLEIQRTEQGDSAMYLCASSSSQASGANVLTFGAGSRLTVL.

The J gene is TRBJ1-2, the V gene TRBV7-9; 9 positions agree with TRBD1. With V trimmed by 4 bases and J by 6 bases, 3 bases remained unmatched. CDR1 and CDR2 from the germline V gene are SEHNR and FQNEAQ (reference sequence). There are 13 residues in the CDR3. CDR3 in DNA: TGTGCCAGCAGCTGGACAGGGGACAATGGCTACACCTTC. Residues: CASSWTGDNGYTF. Drawing the rest from reference TRBV7-9 and TRBJ1-2, the complete variable domain is DTGVSQNPRHKITKRGQNVTFRCDPISEHNRLYWYRQTLGQGPEFLTYFQNEAQLEKSRLLSDRFSAERPKGSFSTLEIQRTEQGDSAMYLCASSWTGDNGYTFGSGTRLTVV.

The gene calls are TRBV7-2 and TRBJ1-4; no definite D call. V shed 7 bases and J shed 3 bases, with 6 bases lying between them. There are 12 residues in the CDR3. Per germline, CDR1 SGHTA and CDR2 FQGNSA. As DNA, the CDR3 is TGTGCCAGCAACTCGCCTAATGAAAAACTGTTTTTT. Translated: CASNSPNEKLFF.

The rearrangement joins TRBV5-1 to TRBJ2-1, with 12 nucleotides matching TRBD2. V lost 4 bases and J lost 4; bases outside the gene matches: 3. This CDR3 region has 15 residues. Germline lookup yields CDR1 SGHRS and CDR2 YFSETQ. CDR3 coding DNA: TGCGCCAGCAGCGCCGGGACTAGCGGGTACAATGAGCAGTTCTTC. Protein: CASSAGTSGYNEQFF.

The rearrangement uses TRBV5-1 and TRBJ2-3, with a possible D match to TRBD2 (6 bases). Germline V CDR1 and CDR2: SGHRS, YFSETQ. Trimming pared 4 bases from V and 4 bases from J, leaving 19 bases between. The CDR3 length is 16 residues. Written as DNA, the CDR3 is TGCGCCAGCAGCGTCAATCCCTCCGGGAGCCCAGATACGCAGTATTTT. Its translation is CASSVNPSGSPDTQYF.

In its sample, this clone was seen once. The chain combines TRBV9 with TRBJ2-5; D possibly corresponds to TRBD1 (7 bases). The germline V gene encodes CDR1 SGDLS and CDR2 YYNGEE. The CDR3 spans 17 residues. V dropped 4 bases and J dropped 2 bases, with 21 bases sitting between them. DNA for the CDR3: TGTGCCAGCAGCCCAGAAAGGAGGGGGCAGATTCAAGAGACCCAGTACTTC. Translating gives CASSPERRGQIQETQYF.

This chain connects TRBV6-2 or TRBV6-3 to TRBJ2-4; a weak D match, TRBD1 (5 bases). From germline, CDR1 is MNHEY and CDR2 SVGEGT. The CDR3 sequence is 15 residues long. Trimming shortened V by 5 bases and J by 0 bases, and 11 bases separated the two germline ends. The CDR3 protein is CASSPRTLAKNIQYF. Here the CDR3 DNA reads TGTGCCAGCAGTCCACGGACACTAGCCAAAAACATTCAGTACTTC.

The chain uses TRBV5-5 and TRBJ1-2; 9 positions match TRBD1. The CDR3 has 15 amino acids. The V gene end was trimmed by 4 bases and the J gene end by 2 bases; junction bases not matched to a gene: 6. Germline values: CDR1 SGHKS, CDR2 YYEKEE (reference sequence). The CDR3 DNA is TGTGCCAGCAGCCCACGGACAGGGGTGAACTATGGCTACACCTTC. As protein: CASSPRTGVNYGYTF.

Ten or more counts support this clone. Other DNA sequences of this sample code for an identical CDR3. J is TRBJ2-3 and V is TRBV6-2 or TRBV6-3; 12 nucleotides align to TRBD2. Looked up from germline, CDR1 is MNHEY and CDR2 is SVGEGT. V dropped 0 bases and J dropped 5; count of bases not matched to a gene: 6. The CDR3 has 17 amino acids. CDR3 DNA sequence: TGTGCCAGCAGTTACTCGGCTAGCGGGAGGGCCGAAGATACGCAGTATTTT. Amino acids: CASSYSASGRAEDTQYF.

This clone came up a few times. The chain employs TRBV19 and TRBJ2-1, with a tentative D call TRBD2 (5 bases). Trimming stripped 5 bases from V and 8 bases from J, with 13 bases between. Per the germline V gene, CDR1 is LNHDA and CDR2 is SQIVND (reference sequence). The CDR3 is made up of 13 amino acids. Here the CDR3 reads CASSSTRRDEQFF. DNA for the CDR3: TGTGCCAGTAGTTCAACTAGAAGGGATGAGCAGTTCTTC. Together with reference TRBV19 and TRBJ2-1, the CDR3 gives the full variable domain: DGGITQSPKYLFRKEGQNVTLSCEQNLNHDAMYWYRQDPGQGLRLIYYSQIVNDFQKGDIAEGYSVSREKKESFPLTVTSAQKNPTAFYLCASSSTRRDEQFFGPGTRLTVL.

The chain recombines TRBV7-9 with TRBJ1-5; D gene uncertain. Germline values: CDR1 SEHNR, CDR2 FQNEAQ (reference sequence). Trimming took off 1 base at V and 6 bases at J, with 10 bases between the two ends. CDR3 length: 14 amino acids. The CDR3 DNA reads TGTGCCAGCAGCTTAGGTTCCGTCCCTCAGCCCCAGCATTTT. Protein: CASSLGSVPQPQHF.

The chain links TRBV29-1 to TRBJ2-3; D not certain. The CDR3 is made up of 10 amino acids. Germline CDR1 and CDR2: SQVTM and ANQGSEA. The ends were cut back, 4 bases at V and 11 bases at J, with 10 bases in the middle. The CDR3 is CSVGVLKQYF. Written as DNA, the CDR3 is TGCAGCGTTGGAGTTTTGAAGCAGTATTTT.

The chain combines TRBV19 with TRBJ1-1, with no clear D. The CDR3 is 14 amino acids. Trimming removed 5 bases at V and 0 bases at J, with 10 bases between. Germline loops: CDR1 LNHDA, CDR2 SQIVND (reference sequence). This CDR3 is CASSVGSMNTEAFF. CDR3 bases: TGTGCCAGTAGTGTGGGCTCCATGAACACTGAAGCTTTCTTT.

This chain uses TRBV5-1 with TRBJ2-3, with TRBD2 matching 11 bases. J gave up 0 bases and V 4 bases, and 4 bases lay outside the gene matches. The CDR3 runs to 16 residues. From germline, CDR1 is SGHRS and CDR2 YFSETQ. CDR3 sequence: CASSPGTSGSTDTQYF. The CDR3 DNA reads TGCGCCAGCAGCCCGGGGACTAGCGGCAGCACAGATACGCAGTATTTT.

The V call is TRBV7-8, the J call TRBJ2-7; tentatively, D is TRBD1 (6 bases). With 1 base removed from V and 2 bases from J, the gap between germline ends came to 9 bases. This CDR3 contains 14 residues. In germline, CDR1 is SGHVS, CDR2 FQNEAQ. CDR3 loop: CASSLGGQPYEQYF. CDR3 in DNA: TGTGCCAGCAGCTTAGGAGGACAGCCCTACGAGCAGTACTTC.

The J gene is TRBJ2-1, the V gene TRBV6-6; TRBD1 might be the D (6 bases). The CDR3 has 14 residues. Per the germline V gene, CDR1 is MNHNY and CDR2 is SVGAGI (reference sequence). V gave up 1 base and J gave up 7 bases, with 11 bases separating them. CDR3 loop: CASSYFADSNEQFF. In DNA, the CDR3 is TGTGCCAGCAGTTACTTCGCGGACAGTAATGAGCAGTTCTTC.

The V gene is TRBV5-1, the J gene TRBJ2-7; 7 nucleotides line up with TRBD2. Per the germline V gene, CDR1 is SGHRS and CDR2 is YFSETQ. There are 15 residues in the CDR3. The V gene end was trimmed by 4 bases and the J gene end by 2 bases; junction bases not matched to a gene: 9. The CDR3 here is CASSPLAGETYEQYF. The DNA of the CDR3 is TGCGCCAGCAGCCCTCTGGCGGGAGAGACCTACGAGCAGTACTTC.

This chain links TRBV9 with TRBJ2-7; 8 positions agree with TRBD2. CDR3 size: 14 residues. Unmatched junction bases numbered 6, after V lost 2 bases and J lost 5 bases. Germline CDR1 and CDR2: SGDLS and YYNGEE. CDR3 protein: CASSVAGGINEQYF. CDR3 DNA: TGTGCCAGCAGCGTCGCGGGAGGAATAAACGAGCAGTACTTC.